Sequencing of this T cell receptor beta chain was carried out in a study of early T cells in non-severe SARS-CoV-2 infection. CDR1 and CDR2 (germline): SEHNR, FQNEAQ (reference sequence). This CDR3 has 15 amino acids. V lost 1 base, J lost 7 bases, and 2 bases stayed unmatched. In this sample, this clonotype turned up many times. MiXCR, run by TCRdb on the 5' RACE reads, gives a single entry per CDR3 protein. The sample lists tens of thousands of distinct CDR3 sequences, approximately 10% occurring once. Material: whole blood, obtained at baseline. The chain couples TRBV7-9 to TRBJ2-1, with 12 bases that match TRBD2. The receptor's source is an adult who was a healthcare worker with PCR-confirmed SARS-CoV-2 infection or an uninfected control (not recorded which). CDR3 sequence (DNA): TGTGCCAGCAGCTTAGAGACTAGCGGGAGAAATGAGCAGTTCTTC. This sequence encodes CASSLETSGRNEQFF.